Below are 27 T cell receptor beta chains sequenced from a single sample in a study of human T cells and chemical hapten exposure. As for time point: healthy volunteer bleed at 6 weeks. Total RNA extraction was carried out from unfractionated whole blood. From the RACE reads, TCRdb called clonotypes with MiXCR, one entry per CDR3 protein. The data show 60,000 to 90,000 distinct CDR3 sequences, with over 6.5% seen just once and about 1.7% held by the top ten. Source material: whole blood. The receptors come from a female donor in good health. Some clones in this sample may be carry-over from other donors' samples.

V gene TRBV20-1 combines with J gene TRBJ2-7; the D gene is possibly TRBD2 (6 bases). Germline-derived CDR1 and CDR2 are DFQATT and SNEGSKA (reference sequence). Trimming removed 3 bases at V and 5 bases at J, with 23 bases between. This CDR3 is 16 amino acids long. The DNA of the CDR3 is TGCAGTGCTAGGGGAGGAGTGGGGGGTATTGGAAACGAGCAGTACTTC. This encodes CSARGGVGGIGNEQYF.

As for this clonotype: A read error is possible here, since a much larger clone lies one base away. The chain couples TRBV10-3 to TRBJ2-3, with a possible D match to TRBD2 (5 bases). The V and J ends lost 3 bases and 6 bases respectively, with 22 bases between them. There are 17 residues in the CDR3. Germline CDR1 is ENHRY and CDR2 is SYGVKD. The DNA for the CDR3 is TGTGCCATCAGTGACAAAGGGTCTAGCCGTTATCAGGATACGCAGTATTTT. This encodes CAISDKGSSRYQDTQYF.

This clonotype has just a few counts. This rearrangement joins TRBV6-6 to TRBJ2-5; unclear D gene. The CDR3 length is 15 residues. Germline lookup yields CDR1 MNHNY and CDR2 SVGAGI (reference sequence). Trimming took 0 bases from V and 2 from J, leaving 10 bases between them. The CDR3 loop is CASSYSRLRQETQYF. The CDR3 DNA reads TGTGCCAGCAGTTACTCCAGGCTTCGTCAAGAGACCCAGTACTTC.

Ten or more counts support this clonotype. In DNA, the CDR3 is TGTGCCAGCAGTCGCGACCCGGGGACCCAAGGGGAGCTGTTTTTT. Amino acids: CASSRDPGTQGELFF. The rearrangement uses TRBV6-4 and TRBJ2-2; D possibly uses TRBD1 or TRBD2 (5 bases each). The CDR3 covers 15 residues. CDR1 MRHNA and CDR2 SNTAGT come from the germline V gene. V dropped 5 bases and J dropped 8 bases, with 18 bases sitting between them.

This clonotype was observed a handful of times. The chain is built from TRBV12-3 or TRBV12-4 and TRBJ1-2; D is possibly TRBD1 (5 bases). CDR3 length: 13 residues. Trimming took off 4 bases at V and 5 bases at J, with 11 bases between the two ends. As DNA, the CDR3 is TGTGCCAGCAGTTCCCGGGGGGGGTATGGCTACACCTTC. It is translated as CASSSRGGYGYTF.

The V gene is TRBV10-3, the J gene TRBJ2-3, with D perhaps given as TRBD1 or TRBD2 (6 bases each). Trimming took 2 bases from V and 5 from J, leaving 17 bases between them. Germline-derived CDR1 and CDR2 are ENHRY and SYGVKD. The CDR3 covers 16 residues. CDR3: CAISEPRGRIKDTQYF. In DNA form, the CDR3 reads TGTGCCATCAGTGAGCCCCGGGGGCGCATTAAAGATACGCAGTATTTT.

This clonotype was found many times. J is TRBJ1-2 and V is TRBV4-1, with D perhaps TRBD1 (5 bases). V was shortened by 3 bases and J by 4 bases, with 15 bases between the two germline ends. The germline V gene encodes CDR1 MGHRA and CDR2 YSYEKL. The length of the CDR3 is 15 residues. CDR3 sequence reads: CASSQSPQGVYGYTF. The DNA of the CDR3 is TGCGCCAGCAGCCAGAGCCCCCAGGGAGTCTATGGCTACACCTTC.

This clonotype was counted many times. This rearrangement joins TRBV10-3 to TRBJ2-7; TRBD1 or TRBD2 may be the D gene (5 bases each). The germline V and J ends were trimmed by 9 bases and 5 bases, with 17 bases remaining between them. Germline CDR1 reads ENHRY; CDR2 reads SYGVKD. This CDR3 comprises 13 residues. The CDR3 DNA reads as TGTGCCATGAGGCGGGTCGAGGGGAACGAGCAGTACTTC. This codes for CAMRRVEGNEQYF.

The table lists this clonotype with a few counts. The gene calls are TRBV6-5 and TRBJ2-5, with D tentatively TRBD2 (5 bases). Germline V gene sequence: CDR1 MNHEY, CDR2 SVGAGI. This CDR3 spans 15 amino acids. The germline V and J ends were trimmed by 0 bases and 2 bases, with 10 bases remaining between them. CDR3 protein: CASSYSLTSQETQYF. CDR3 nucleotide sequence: TGTGCCAGCAGTTACTCACTAACTAGTCAAGAGACCCAGTACTTC.

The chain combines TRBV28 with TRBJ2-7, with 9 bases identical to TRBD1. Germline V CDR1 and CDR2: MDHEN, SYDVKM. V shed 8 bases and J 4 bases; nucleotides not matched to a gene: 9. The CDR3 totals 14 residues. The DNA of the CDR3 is TGTGCCAGCCGGTCCGGGACAGGGTTATACGAGCAGTACTTC. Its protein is CASRSGTGLYEQYF.

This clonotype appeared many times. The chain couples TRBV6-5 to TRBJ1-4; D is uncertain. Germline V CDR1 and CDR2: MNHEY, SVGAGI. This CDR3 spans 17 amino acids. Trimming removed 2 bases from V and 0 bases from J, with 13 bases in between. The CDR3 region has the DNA TGTGCCAGCAGTTACCGCGTACCAGGATCAACTAATGAAAAACTGTTTTTT. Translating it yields CASSYRVPGSTNEKLFF.

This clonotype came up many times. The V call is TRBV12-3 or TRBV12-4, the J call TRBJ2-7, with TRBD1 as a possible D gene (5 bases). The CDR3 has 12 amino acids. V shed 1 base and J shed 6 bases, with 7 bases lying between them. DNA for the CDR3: TGTGCCAGCAGTTTAGTAACAGGCGAGCAGTACTTC. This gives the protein CASSLVTGEQYF.

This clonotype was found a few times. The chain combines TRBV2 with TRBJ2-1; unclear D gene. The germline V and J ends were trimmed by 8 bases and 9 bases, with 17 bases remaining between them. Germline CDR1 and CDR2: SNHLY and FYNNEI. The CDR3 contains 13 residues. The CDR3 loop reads CASAAAGRFEQFF. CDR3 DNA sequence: TGTGCCAGCGCGGCGGCCGGACGATTTGAGCAGTTCTTC.

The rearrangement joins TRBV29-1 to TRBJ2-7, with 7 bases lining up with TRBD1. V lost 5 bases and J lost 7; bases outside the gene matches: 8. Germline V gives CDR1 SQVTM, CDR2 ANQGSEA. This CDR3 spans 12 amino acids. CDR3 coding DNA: TGCAGCGTTAATCGGGACAGTCGAGAGCAGTACTTC. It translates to CSVNRDSREQYF.

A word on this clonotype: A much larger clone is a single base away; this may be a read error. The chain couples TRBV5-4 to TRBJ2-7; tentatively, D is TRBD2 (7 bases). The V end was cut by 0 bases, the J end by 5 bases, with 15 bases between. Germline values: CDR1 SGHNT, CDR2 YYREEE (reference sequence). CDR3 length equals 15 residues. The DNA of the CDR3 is TGTGCCAGCAGCTTGGAGCCGGGGGGCCATAACGAGCAGTACTTC. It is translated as CASSLEPGGHNEQYF.

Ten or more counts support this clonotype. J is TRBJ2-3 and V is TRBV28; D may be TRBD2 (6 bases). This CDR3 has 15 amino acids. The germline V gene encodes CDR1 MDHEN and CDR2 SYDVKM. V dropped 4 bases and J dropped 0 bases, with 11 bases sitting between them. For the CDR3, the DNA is TGTGCCAGCAGTTCTTACGCGGGAAGCACAGATACGCAGTATTTT. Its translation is CASSSYAGSTDTQYF.

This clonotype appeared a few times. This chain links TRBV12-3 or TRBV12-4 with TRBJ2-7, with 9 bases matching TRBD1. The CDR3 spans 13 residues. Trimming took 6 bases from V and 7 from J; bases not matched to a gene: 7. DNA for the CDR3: TGTGCCAGCAGGGAACAGGGGGCGCGTGAGCAGTACTTC. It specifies CASREQGAREQYF.

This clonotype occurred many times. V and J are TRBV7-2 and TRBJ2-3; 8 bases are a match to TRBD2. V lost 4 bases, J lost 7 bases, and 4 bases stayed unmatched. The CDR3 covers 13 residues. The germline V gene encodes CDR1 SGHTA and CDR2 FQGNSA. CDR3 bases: TGTGCCAGCAGCTCGGGGGGGCGAAATACGCAGTATTTT. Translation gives CASSSGGRNTQYF.

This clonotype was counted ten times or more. The CDR3 loop reads CSASRPESYEQYF. CDR3 nucleotide sequence: TGCAGTGCTAGTAGGCCAGAATCCTACGAGCAGTACTTC. The chain employs TRBV20-1 and TRBJ2-7; D is unclear. The germline gives CDR1 DFQATT, CDR2 SNEGSKA (reference sequence). The length of the CDR3 is 13 residues. The V gene lost 3 bases and the J gene lost 1 base, with 10 bases spanning the gap.

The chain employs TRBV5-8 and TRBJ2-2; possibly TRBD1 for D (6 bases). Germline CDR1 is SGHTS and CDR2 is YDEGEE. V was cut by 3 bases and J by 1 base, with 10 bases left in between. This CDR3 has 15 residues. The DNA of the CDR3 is TGTGCCAGCAGCTCGGACAGCTTGAACACCGGGGAGCTGTTTTTT. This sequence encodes CASSSDSLNTGELFF. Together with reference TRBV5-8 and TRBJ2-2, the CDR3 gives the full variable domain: EAGVTQSPTHLIKTRGQQATLRCSPISGHTSVYWYQQALGLGLQFLLWYDEGEERNRGNFPPRFSGRQFPNYSSELNVNALELEDSALYLCASSSDSLNTGELFFGEGSRLTVL.

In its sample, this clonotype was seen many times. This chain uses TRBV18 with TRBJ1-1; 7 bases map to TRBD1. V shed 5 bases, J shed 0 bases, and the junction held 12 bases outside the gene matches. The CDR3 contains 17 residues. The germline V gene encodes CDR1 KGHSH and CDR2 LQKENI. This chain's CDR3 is CASSSSATGVLNTEAFF. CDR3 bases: TGTGCCAGCTCATCTTCCGCCACAGGGGTTTTGAACACTGAAGCTTTCTTT.

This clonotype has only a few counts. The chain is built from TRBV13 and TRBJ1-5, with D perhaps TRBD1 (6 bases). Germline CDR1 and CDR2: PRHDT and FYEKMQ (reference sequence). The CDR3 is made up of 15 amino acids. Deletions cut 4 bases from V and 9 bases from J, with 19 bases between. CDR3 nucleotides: TGTGCCAGCAGCTGGGGGCGGGGAGAAGGATCGCCCCAGCATTTT. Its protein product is CASSWGRGEGSPQHF.

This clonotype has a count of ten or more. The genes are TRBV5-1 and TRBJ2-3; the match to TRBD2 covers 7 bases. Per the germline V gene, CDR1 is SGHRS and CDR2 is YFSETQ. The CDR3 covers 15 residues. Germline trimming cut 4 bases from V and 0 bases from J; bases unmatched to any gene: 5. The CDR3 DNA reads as TGCGCCAGCAGCCAGCTAGCGGTCAGCACAGATACGCAGTATTTT. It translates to CASSQLAVSTDTQYF.

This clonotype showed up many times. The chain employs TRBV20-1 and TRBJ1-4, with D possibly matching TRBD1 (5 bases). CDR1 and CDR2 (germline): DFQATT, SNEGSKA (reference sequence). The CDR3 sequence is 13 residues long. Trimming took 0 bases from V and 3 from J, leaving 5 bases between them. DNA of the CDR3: TGCAGTGCTAGAGAGGGGCCTAATGAAAAACTGTTTTTT. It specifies CSAREGPNEKLFF.

As DNA, the CDR3 is TGTGCCAGCCCGGACATCACAGATACGCAGTATTTT. Translated: CASPDITDTQYF. The V gene is TRBV6-4, the J gene TRBJ2-3, with D perhaps matching TRBD1 (5 bases). CDR3 length: 12 residues. Trimming took 8 bases from V and 2 from J, leaving 8 bases between them. From germline, CDR1 is MRHNA and CDR2 SNTAGT.

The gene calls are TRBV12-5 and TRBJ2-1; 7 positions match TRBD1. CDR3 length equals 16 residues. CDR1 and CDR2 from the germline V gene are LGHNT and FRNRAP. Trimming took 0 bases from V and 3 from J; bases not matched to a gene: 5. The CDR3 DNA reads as TGTGCTAGTGGTTTGGTACGACAGGGTGGCTACAATGAGCAGTTCTTC. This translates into CASGLVRQGGYNEQFF.

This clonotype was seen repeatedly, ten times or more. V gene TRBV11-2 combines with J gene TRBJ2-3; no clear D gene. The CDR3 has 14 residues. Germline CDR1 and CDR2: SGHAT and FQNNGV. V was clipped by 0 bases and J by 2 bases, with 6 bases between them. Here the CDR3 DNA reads TGTGCCAGCAGCTTAGAGTACCTCACAGATACGCAGTATTTT. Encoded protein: CASSLEYLTDTQYF.